A single sample is the source of the 8 T cell receptor beta chains below, sequenced in a study of CD8 T cells in ankylosing spondylitis (dated by TCRdb to 2016 to 2017). Results the study describes overall, beyond this receptor: A TCR beta motif of fewer than 10 highly homologous amino acid variants appeared characteristic of blood from ankylosing spondylitis patients.

Antigens of these TCRs are unknown. The library was generated by 5' RACE. Sequencing used an Illumina HiSeq 2500. Using fastp at Q25 and MiXCR, TCRdb reprocessed the public reads and kept productive beta chains. Each entry is one CDR3 protein sequence, shown with its most common DNA and genes. The sample table records 650,000 to 800,000 distinct CDR3 sequences; around a fifth of these occur just once. Of the sample, about 19% falls within the top ten clones. The sequenced sample was blood, either unsorted or a sorted T cell fraction (not recorded which). The receptors come from a male donor with ankylosing spondylitis.

This clonotype has a handful of counts. J is TRBJ2-5 and V is TRBV6-5; TRBD1 is a possible D gene (6 bases). V dropped 2 bases and J dropped 5 bases, with 15 bases sitting between them. The germline V gene encodes CDR1 MNHEY and CDR2 SVGAGI. The CDR3 runs 15 residues. In nucleotides, the CDR3 is TGTGCCAGCAGTTACGGGCGAGGGGGTCGGGAGACCCAGTACTTC. Its protein product is CASSYGRGGRETQYF.

Many counts were recorded for this clonotype. A junction end diverges from the germline sequence, so it may reflect a read error. The chain carries TRBV6-2 or TRBV6-3 and TRBJ1-1; no definite D call. The CDR3 spans 12 residues. The germline gives CDR1 MNHEY, CDR2 SVGEGT. CDR3 sequence: CASSYRNTEAFF. In DNA, the CDR3 is TGCGCCAGCAGCTACCGGAACACTGAAGCTTTCTTT.

This clonotype was seen a few times. V gene TRBV12-3 or TRBV12-4 combines with J gene TRBJ2-7; 7 bases are shared with TRBD2. V lost 6 bases and J lost 4; bases outside the gene matches: 9. This CDR3 is built from 14 residues. The CDR3 protein is CASRGGDGRYEQYF. The CDR3 DNA is TGTGCCAGCAGGGGGGGGGACGGACGATACGAGCAGTACTTC.

This chain joins TRBV7-9 and TRBJ2-2; the D gene is possibly TRBD2 (5 bases). This CDR3 spans 13 amino acids. Per the germline V gene, CDR1 is SEHNR and CDR2 is FQNEAQ (reference sequence). Deletions cut 5 bases from V and 7 bases from J, with 11 bases between. CDR3 sequence (DNA): TGTGCCAGCAGCCTCATGGACTTCGGGGAGCTGTTTTTT. Translation: CASSLMDFGELFF.

This chain links TRBV12-3 or TRBV12-4 with TRBJ2-1; TRBD2 might be the D (5 bases). The CDR3 extends over 15 amino acids. Trimming shortened V by 4 bases and J by 4 bases, and 14 bases separated the two germline ends. The CDR3 spells CASSSLEGDYNEQFF. CDR3 in DNA: TGTGCCAGCAGTTCACTAGAAGGAGATTACAATGAGCAGTTCTTC.

The rearrangement joins TRBV12-3 or TRBV12-4 to TRBJ1-1, with TRBD1 identical over 8 bases. The CDR3 has 14 amino acids. The junction had 9 bases not matched to a gene; V was cut back by 3 bases and J by 9 bases. CDR3 DNA: TGTGCCAGCAGTTTCGGGCAGGGGGCAGTTAAAGCTTTCTTT. Residues: CASSFGQGAVKAFF.

Only a few counts were recorded for this clonotype. The CDR3 loop reads CSASETSPYNEQFF. As DNA, the CDR3 is TGCAGTGCCTCTGAGACTAGTCCTTACAATGAGCAGTTCTTC. The rearrangement links TRBV20-1 to TRBJ2-1; possibly TRBD2 for D (6 bases). Germline V lookup: CDR1 DFQATT, CDR2 SNEGSKA (reference sequence). The CDR3 loop spans 14 amino acids. V was trimmed by 6 bases and J by 4 bases, leaving 16 bases between them.

The chain uses TRBV6-5 and TRBJ1-2, with D unresolved. Germline V CDR1 and CDR2: MNHEY, SVGAGI. The CDR3 spans 12 residues. V dropped 7 bases and J dropped 6 bases, with 12 bases sitting between them. The CDR3 loop is CASTRGNHGYTF. In DNA, the CDR3 is TGTGCCAGCACCAGAGGCAACCATGGCTACACCTTC.